This TCR beta chain was documented in a study of CD8+CD57+ T cells in acquired aplastic anemia. Trimming removed 5 bases from V and 3 bases from J; junction bases left unmatched: 8. CDR3 length: 14 amino acids. CDR1 is DFQATT, CDR2 SNEGSKA, per germline (reference sequence). The TCR beta profiling, which covered VDJ combination and CDR3 sequence, was carried out using genomic DNA as the template. TCRdb passed the reads through MiXCR, listing each CDR3 protein once. The repertoire holds roughly 180,000 distinct CDR3 sequences, with approximately 45% as singletons. This TCR was recovered from a human donor in good health. The chain couples TRBV20-1 to TRBJ2-5; TRBD2 aligns across 8 bases. Material: sorted CD4+, CD8+, or CD8+CD57+ T cells (not recorded which) from PBMCs. The CDR3 nucleotides are TGCAGTGCTTTACTTCCGACTAGCGAAGAGACCCAGTACTTC. It encodes CSALLPTSEETQYF.